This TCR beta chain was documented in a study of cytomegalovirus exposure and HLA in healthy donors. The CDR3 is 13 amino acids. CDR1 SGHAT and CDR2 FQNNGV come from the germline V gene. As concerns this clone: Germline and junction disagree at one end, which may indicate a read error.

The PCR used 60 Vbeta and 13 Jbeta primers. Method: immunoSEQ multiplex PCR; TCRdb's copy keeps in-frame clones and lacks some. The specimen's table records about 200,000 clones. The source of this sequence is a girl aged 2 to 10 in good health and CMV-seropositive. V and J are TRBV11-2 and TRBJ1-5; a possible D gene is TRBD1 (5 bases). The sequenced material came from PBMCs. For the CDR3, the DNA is TGTGTCAGCAGCTTAGAAGGGGTCGGGCCCCAGCATTTT. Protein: CVSSLEGVGPQHF. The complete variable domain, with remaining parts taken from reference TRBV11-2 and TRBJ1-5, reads EAGVAQSPRYKIIEKRQSVAFWCNPISGHATLYWYQQILGQGPKLLIQFQNNGVVDDSQLPKDRFSAERLKGVDSTLKIQPAKLEDSAVYLCVSSLEGVGPQHFGDGTRLSIL.